Listed below are T cell receptor beta chains from one sample, sequenced in a study of shared clonotypes between healthy human individuals. The assay was immunoSEQ multiplex PCR, and TCRdb's table has in-frame clones only and misses some. There are 800,000 to 1,200,000 clones in the sample; approximately 78% occur only once, and under 0.65% lies in the top ten. The sample was memory CD4+ T cells from PBMCs. Receptors originate from a man aged 18 to 29 in good health. Some clones in this sample may be carry-over from other donors' samples. The CDR3 runs from the conserved cysteine through the conserved F or W. A D gene is named only where the DNA matches it firmly. Only some rows state a clone size, as once, few, many or a class for expanded clones.

V gene,D gene,J gene,clone size,CDR3 DNA,CDR3 protein
TRBV10-1,TRBD1,TRBJ2-3,-,TGCGCCAGCAGTGACCATCGGACAGGGTCAGATACGCAGTATTTT,CASSDHRTGSDTQYF
TRBV7-2,TRBD2,TRBJ2-3,-,TGTGCCAGCAGCTACGGACTAGGTGGCACAGATACGCAGTATTTT,CASSYGLGGTDTQYF
TRBV4-3,-,TRBJ2-7,-,TGCGCCAGCAGTCGCGGCGACAGTTCCTACGAGCAGTACTTC,CASSRGDSSYEQYF
TRBV2,-,TRBJ2-7,-,TGTGCCAGCAGTGCCGGGGGACGCTCCTACGAGCAGTACTTC,CASSAGGRSYEQYF
TRBV9,-,TRBJ2-4,-,TGTGCCAGCAGCGCCCCTGCTTCAGCTAACATTCAGTACTTC,CASSAPASANIQYF
TRBV5-1,TRBD1,TRBJ2-7,-,TGCGCCAGCAGTTACCGGGACAGGGGCGCCTACGAGCAGTACTTC,CASSYRDRGAYEQYF
TRBV5-6,TRBD1,TRBJ2-7,few,TGTGCCAGCAGCTTTATGGGACAGGGGTACTACGAGCAGTACTTC,CASSFMGQGYYEQYF
TRBV6-1,TRBD2,TRBJ2-1,-,TGTGCCAGCAGTGAATTTAGCGGGAGGGTCTTGGAGCAGTTCTTC,CASSEFSGRVLEQFF
TRBV7-3,TRBD2,TRBJ2-3,-,TGTGCCAGCAGCCCCCGAGCGGGAGGGGCAGATACGCAGTATTTT,CASSPRAGGADTQYF
TRBV29-1,-,TRBJ2-3,-,TGCAGCGTTGCTCAGGGATCAGATACGCAGTATTTT,CSVAQGSDTQYF
TRBV5-1,TRBD1,TRBJ1-1,-,TGCGCCAGCCGCAGACAGGGGGGGACTGAAGCTTTCTTT,CASRRQGGTEAFF
TRBV18,TRBD1,TRBJ1-2,-,TGTGCCAGCTCACCATCACAGGGGGCCGGCTATGGCTACACCTTC,CASSPSQGAGYGYTF
TRBV14,-,TRBJ2-2,-,TGTGCCAGCAGGGTGGGCGGGGAGCTGTTTTTT,CASRVGGELFF
TRBV6-6,TRBD1,TRBJ1-5,-,TGTGCCAGCAAGAGACAGGGGGCAAGACTTAACCAGCCCCAGCATTTT,CASKRQGARLNQPQHF
TRBV7-3,TRBD2,TRBJ2-7,-,TGTGCCAGCAGCCGTGGGGGAGGGCCGTCCTACGAGCAGTACTTC,CASSRGGGPSYEQYF
TRBV5-8,-,TRBJ2-6,-,TGTGCCAGCAGCCTCGCAGGAGGTGCTGGGGCCAACGTCCTGACTTTC,CASSLAGGAGANVLTF
TRBV5-5,-,TRBJ2-6,-,TGTGCCAGCAGCTTGGGATGGGCTGGGGCCAACGTCCTGACTTTC,CASSLGWAGANVLTF
TRBV10-2,-,TRBJ1-2,-,TGCGCCAGCAGGGTAACCGCTAACTATGGCTACACCTTC,CASRVTANYGYTF
TRBV30,-,TRBJ2-7,-,TGTGCCTGGAGCCCGAGCGGAGGTTACTACGAGCAGTACTTC,CAWSPSGGYYEQYF
TRBV2,-,TRBJ2-5,-,TGTGCCAGCAGTACTAGGACGAGCGCCGAGACCCAGTACTTC,CASSTRTSAETQYF
TRBV18,TRBD1,TRBJ2-7,-,TGTGCCAGCTCACCACTTCGACAGGGGATCGAGCAGTACTTC,CASSPLRQGIEQYF
TRBV7-9,TRBD2,TRBJ2-7,many,TGTGCCAGCAGCTTATTCGAGACTAGCGTCTACGAGCAGTACTTC,CASSLFETSVYEQYF
TRBV11-3,-,TRBJ2-1,once,TGTGCCAGCAGCTTGGAGGGACATAACGATGAGCAGTTCTTC,CASSLEGHNDEQFF
TRBV27,-,TRBJ1-5,-,TGTGCCAGCAGTTCACGGGTCGGTGGCAATCAGCCCCAGCATTTT,CASSSRVGGNQPQHF
TRBV2,-,TRBJ1-1,few,TGTGCCAGCATGCAGGGGCGAAACACTGAAGCTTTCTTT,CASMQGRNTEAFF
TRBV5-1,TRBD2,TRBJ2-5,-,TGCGCCAGCAGCTTGGCCGGGACTAGCGAAAAAGAGACCCAGTACTTC,CASSLAGTSEKETQYF
TRBV5-8,-,TRBJ1-5,-,TGTGCCACCACAACCGGACAGACCTGGGGAAGCAATCAGCCCCAGCATTTT,CATTTGQTWGSNQPQHF
TRBV5-1,TRBD2,TRBJ2-7,-,TGCGCCAGCAGCTGGGTAGCGGGAGCAACCTACGAGCAGTACTTC,CASSWVAGATYEQYF
TRBV28,-,TRBJ1-3,-,TGTGCCAGCAGTTCCCCCCCGGGGTCTGGAAACACCATATATTTT,CASSSPPGSGNTIYF
TRBV30,-,TRBJ2-6,-,TGTGCCTGGAGTGTAGGTCAGGGAAACTCTGGGGCCAACGTCCTGACTTTC,CAWSVGQGNSGANVLTF
TRBV28,-,TRBJ1-3,-,TGTGCCAGCAGTCGACCTCCTATCTCTGGAAACACCATATATTTT,CASSRPPISGNTIYF
TRBV19,-,TRBJ1-3,-,TGTGCCAGTAGTCGGCTACAGAGCTCTGGAAACACCATATATTTT,CASSRLQSSGNTIYF
TRBV7-3,TRBD2,TRBJ2-1,-,TGTGCCAGCAGCTTGCGGGAGAATACGAATGAGCAGTTCTTC,CASSLRENTNEQFF
TRBV15,-,TRBJ2-6,-,TGTGCCACCAGCAGCTACTCTGGGGCCAACGTCCTGACTTTC,CATSSYSGANVLTF
TRBV5-1,-,TRBJ1-5,-,TGCGCCAGCAGTCTCGAGGGGAATAGGGAGCCCCAGCATTTT,CASSLEGNREPQHF
TRBV6-6,TRBD1,TRBJ1-2,-,TGTGCCAGCAGTTACCTGGACAGGGCTGAGGGCTACACCTTC,CASSYLDRAEGYTF
TRBV5-4,-,TRBJ2-7,once,TGTGCCAGCAGCTTGGGGGAAGGTGGCGAGCAGTACTTC,CASSLGEGGEQYF
TRBV7-9,-,TRBJ1-2,-,TGTGCCAGCAGCTTTGGGCTCCAGATCTATGGCTACACCTTC,CASSFGLQIYGYTF
TRBV4-2,-,TRBJ1-1,once,TGTGCCAGCAGCCACGCGGGGGGAGGGACTGAAGCTTTCTTT,CASSHAGGGTEAFF
TRBV11-2,-,TRBJ2-7,once,TGTGCCAGCAGCTTAGAACCCCCCGGAGGGACAGCCTCCTACGAGCAGTACTTC,CASSLEPPGGTASYEQYF
TRBV19,TRBD1,TRBJ1-1,-,TGTGCCAGTAGTACTCCGGGACAGCTAAAGTTGGGGAACACTGAAGCTTTCTTT,CASSTPGQLKLGNTEAFF